Each of the 31 T cell receptor beta chains below was sequenced from the same sample in a study of cytomegalovirus exposure and HLA in healthy donors. Using immunoSEQ multiplex PCR, the repertoire was profiled, and TCRdb retains in-frame clones only, with some absent. The sample consists of approximately 190,000 clones, around four fifths of them appearing once. Sample: PBMCs. The receptors stem from a man younger than 35 in good health and CMV-seropositive.

V gene TRBV7-9 combines with J gene TRBJ2-7; the D gene is possibly TRBD2 (6 bases). CDR3 size: 14 residues. The germline V gene encodes CDR1 SEHNR and CDR2 FQNEAQ (reference sequence). Trimming left V 5 bases short and J 5 bases short, with 16 bases between. For the CDR3, the DNA is TGTGCCAGCAGCCCACAGGACTATTCCCACGAGCAGTACTTC. This codes for CASSPQDYSHEQYF.

V is TRBV10-3 and J is TRBJ2-7; D perhaps matches TRBD2 (6 bases). Germline-derived CDR1 and CDR2 are ENHRY and SYGVKD. The CDR3 has 13 residues. V was pared by 4 bases and J by 1 base, with 8 bases between. The CDR3 loop is CAISGDSSYEQYF. As DNA, the CDR3 is TGTGCCATCAGTGGGGACTCATCCTACGAGCAGTACTTC.

CDR3 loop: CASTPGNGPRDEQYF. CDR3 sequence (DNA): TGTGCCAGTACCCCAGGGAATGGCCCTCGGGACGAGCAGTACTTC. The chain uses TRBV19 and TRBJ2-7; possible D gene TRBD1, 5 bases. Trimming left V 7 bases short and J 5 bases short, with 21 bases between. In germline, CDR1 is LNHDA, CDR2 SQIVND (reference sequence). The CDR3 consists of 15 residues. Variable domain in full (rest from reference TRBV19 and TRBJ2-7): DGGITQSPKYLFRKEGQNVTLSCEQNLNHDAMYWYRQDPGQGLRLIYYSQIVNDFQKGDIAEGYSVSREKKESFPLTVTSAQKNPTAFYLCASTPGNGPRDEQYFGPGTRLTVT.

The chain combines TRBV30 with TRBJ2-7, with 10 bases identical to TRBD2. CDR3 length equals 16 residues. J was trimmed by 0 bases and V by 2 bases; bases with no gene match: 7. CDR1 is GTSNPN, CDR2 SVGIG, per germline (reference sequence). The CDR3 DNA reads TGTGCCTGGAGTATGGGACTAGCGAGGAGCTCCTACGAGCAGTACTTC. This codes for CAWSMGLARSSYEQYF.

This chain links TRBV5-4 with TRBJ2-7; a weak D match, TRBD2 (6 bases). Germline CDR1 is SGHNT and CDR2 is YYREEE (reference sequence). The V gene lost 0 bases and the J gene lost 2 bases, with 12 bases spanning the gap. The CDR3 has 15 amino acids. CDR3 in amino acids: CASSLGGGGTYEQYF. CDR3 coding DNA: TGTGCCAGCAGCTTGGGTGGCGGCGGGACCTACGAGCAGTACTTC.

V and J are TRBV6-6 and TRBJ2-7; 12 bases agree with TRBD1. The germline gives CDR1 MNHNY, CDR2 SVGAGI (reference sequence). The CDR3 spans 15 residues. J lost 5 bases, V lost 4 bases, and 6 bases had no gene match. The CDR3 DNA is TGTGCCAGCAGTTCCACGGGACAGGGGGCCAACGAGCAGTACTTC. This codes for CASSSTGQGANEQYF.

The rearrangement uses TRBV7-2 and TRBJ2-1, with TRBD2 as a possible D gene (5 bases). Looked up from germline, CDR1 is SGHTA and CDR2 is FQGNSA. V lost 10 bases and J 0 bases, leaving 13 bases between the germline ends. CDR3 length equals 14 residues. This chain's CDR3 is CAIHKRSSYNEQFF. The CDR3 DNA follows: TGTGCCATCCATAAGCGGAGCTCCTACAATGAGCAGTTCTTC.

In its sample, this clone was seen once. V and J are TRBV30 and TRBJ2-7; the match to TRBD2 covers 8 bases. Germline lookup yields CDR1 GTSNPN and CDR2 SVGIG (reference sequence). J lost 0 bases, V lost 7 bases, and 5 bases had no gene match. CDR3 size: 13 residues. In DNA, the CDR3 is TGTGCCTTAGACGGGGGGGGCTCCTACGAGCAGTACTTC. Translation: CALDGGGSYEQYF. Using reference TRBV30 and TRBJ2-7 for the parts outside the CDR3, the full variable domain is SQTIHQWPATLVQPVGSPLSLECTVEGTSNPNLYWYRQAAGRGLQLLFYSVGIGQISSEVPQNLSASRPQDRQFILSSKKLLLSDSGFYLCALDGGGSYEQYFGPGTRLTVT.

This clone was seen only once. V is TRBV5-1 and J is TRBJ2-2; 12 bases map to TRBD1. V gave up 0 bases and J gave up 6 bases; unmatched junction bases: 3. The CDR3 loop spans 16 amino acids. Germline CDR1 and CDR2: SGHRS and YFSETQ. CDR3 in DNA: TGCGCCAGCAGCTTGGCCGGGACAGGGGGCTCCGGGGAGCTGTTTTTT. It encodes CASSLAGTGGSGELFF. Combining the CDR3 with reference TRBV5-1 and TRBJ2-2 gives the whole variable domain KAGVTQTPRYLIKTRGQQVTLSCSPISGHRSVSWYQQTPGQGLQFLFEYFSETQRNKGNFPGRFSGRQFSNSRSEMNVSTLELGDSALYLCASSLAGTGGSGELFFGEGSRLTVL.

A single count supports this clone. The chain combines TRBV7-2 with TRBJ1-2, with D tentatively TRBD1 (5 bases). Germline lookup yields CDR1 SGHTA and CDR2 FQGNSA. CDR3 length: 15 amino acids. The germline V and J ends were trimmed by 5 bases and 7 bases, with 20 bases remaining between them. The CDR3 DNA sequence: TGTGCCAGCAGCGAGCACAGGAGCAACTCAGGTGGCTACACCTTC. The encoded protein is CASSEHRSNSGGYTF. Drawing the rest from reference TRBV7-2 and TRBJ1-2, the complete variable domain is GAGVSQSPSNKVTEKGKDVELRCDPISGHTALYWYRQSLGQGLEFLIYFQGNSAPDKSGLPSDRFSAERTGGSVSTLTIQRTQQEDSAVYLCASSEHRSNSGGYTFGSGTRLTVV.

The chain joins TRBV7-2 to TRBJ2-7; weak D call: TRBD1 (5 bases). The germline V and J ends were trimmed by 2 bases and 2 bases, with 16 bases remaining between them. The CDR3 spans 16 residues. Looked up from germline, CDR1 is SGHTA and CDR2 is FQGNSA. The CDR3 sequence is CASSLPRVTAPYEQYF. The CDR3 DNA is TGTGCCAGCAGCTTACCTCGAGTGACAGCTCCCTACGAGCAGTACTTC.

The gene calls are TRBV28 and TRBJ2-3, with a tentative D call TRBD2 (6 bases). Looked up from germline, CDR1 is MDHEN and CDR2 is SYDVKM. Trimming took off 3 bases at V and 0 bases at J, with 10 bases between the two ends. This CDR3 has 15 amino acids. CDR3 sequence reads: CASSLGGASTDTQYF. The CDR3 DNA reads as TGTGCCAGCAGTTTGGGCGGGGCTAGCACAGATACGCAGTATTTT.

The gene calls are TRBV4-3 and TRBJ1-1; D call uncertain. The CDR3 has 14 residues. Trimming cost V 0 bases and J 2 bases, with 7 bases left between them. Germline CDR1 is LGHNA and CDR2 is YSLEER. The CDR3 reads CASSQDRPNTEAFF. The CDR3 DNA is TGCGCCAGCAGCCAAGACAGGCCTAACACTGAAGCTTTCTTT.

This chain joins TRBV6-6 and TRBJ2-7; D remains ambiguous. V was trimmed by 8 bases and J by 2 bases, leaving 16 bases between them. Germline lookup yields CDR1 MNHNY and CDR2 SVGAGI (reference sequence). The CDR3 runs 14 residues. The CDR3 region has the DNA TGTGCCAGCTCTGATGAACTTACCACCTACGAGCAGTACTTC. This codes for CASSDELTTYEQYF.

CDR3 coding DNA: TGCAGCGTTGAAGGCCAAGTGAGAGGGAACACTGAAGCTTTCTTT. Its translation is CSVEGQVRGNTEAFF. The chain is built from TRBV29-1 and TRBJ1-1, with D uncertain. Germline CDR1 SQVTM, CDR2 ANQGSEA. This CDR3 is 15 amino acids long. V gave up 1 base and J gave up 1 base, with 13 bases separating them. Full variable domain (outside the CDR3, taken from reference TRBV29-1 and TRBJ1-1): SAVISQKPSRDICQRGTSLTIQCQVDSQVTMMFWYRQQPGQSLTLIATANQGSEATYESGFVIDKFPISRPNLTFSTLTVSNMSPEDSSIYLCSVEGQVRGNTEAFFGQGTRLTVV.

The chain joins TRBV6-5 to TRBJ2-5; 8 bases agree with TRBD2. With the DNA end fitting TRBJ2-7 better, the J assignment may be wrong. CDR3 length: 14 amino acids. CDR1 and CDR2 from the germline V gene are MNHEY and SVGAGI. The CDR3 DNA is TGTGCCAGCAGTCAGACTAGCGCTGACTACGAGCAGTACTTC. Its protein product is CASSQTSADYEQYF.

V is TRBV2 and J is TRBJ2-5, with 10 bases aligning to TRBD2. This CDR3 contains 16 residues. Germline lookup yields CDR1 SNHLY and CDR2 FYNNEI. J gave up 1 base and V 5 bases, and 7 bases lay outside the gene matches. The chain's CDR3 is CASSRSGRAVQETQYF. The CDR3 DNA sequence: TGTGCCAGCAGTCGAAGCGGGAGGGCCGTCCAAGAGACCCAGTACTTC.

The gene calls are TRBV30 and TRBJ1-1, with unresolved D. The CDR3 sequence is 14 residues long. V lost 0 bases, J lost 1 base, and 9 bases lay in between. Germline V gene lookup returns CDR1 GTSNPN and CDR2 SVGIG (reference sequence). The CDR3 DNA reads TGTGCCTGGAGTGTCCTCAGTACGAACACTGAAGCTTTCTTT. Translating gives CAWSVLSTNTEAFF.

The chain combines TRBV9 with TRBJ2-7, with TRBD1 as a possible D gene (6 bases). CDR1 SGDLS and CDR2 YYNGEE come from the germline V gene. The CDR3 loop spans 15 amino acids. V was clipped by 4 bases and J by 1 base, with 15 bases between them. This chain's CDR3 is CASSPLGTLSYEQYF. In DNA, the CDR3 is TGTGCCAGCAGCCCTCTAGGGACACTGTCCTACGAGCAGTACTTC.

The gene calls are TRBV5-1 and TRBJ1-2; 8 bases match TRBD1. Germline CDR1 is SGHRS and CDR2 is YFSETQ. The CDR3 loop spans 18 amino acids. J was trimmed by 1 base and V by 4 bases; bases with no gene match: 15. CDR3 DNA sequence: TGCGCCAGCAGCCTATGTGGGACAGGCGGACCACTTAACTATGGCTACACCTTC. Its translation: CASSLCGTGGPLNYGYTF.

In its sample, this clone was seen a few times. Without the conserved terminal phenylalanine or tryptophan, this CDR3 likely stems from a read error. No DNA is shown, since the ends of the CDR3 on it are uncertain; the CDR3 is the one TCRdb lists. The chain couples TRBV27 to TRBJ2-7; TRBD1, as called in the table, went unchecked against the DNA. CDR1 is MNHEY and CDR2 is SMNVEV in the germline V gene (reference sequence). Including both end residues, the CDR3 is 10 amino acids long. The chain's CDR3 is CASSSSDRGC.

The sample holds a few counts of this clone. The J gene is TRBJ2-3, the V gene TRBV4-1; D gene uncertain. Trimming took off 0 bases at V and 5 bases at J, with 9 bases between the two ends. The germline gives CDR1 MGHRA, CDR2 YSYEKL. The CDR3 has 14 amino acids. The CDR3 region has the DNA TGCGCCAGCAGCCAAGATCTTGGAGTAGATACGCAGTATTTT. Protein: CASSQDLGVDTQYF.

The gene calls are TRBV6-1 and TRBJ2-5; TRBD2 matches at 9 bases. The CDR3 is 15 residues long. The junction had 6 bases not matched to a gene; V was cut back by 5 bases and J by 2 bases. Germline V gene lookup returns CDR1 MNHNS and CDR2 SASEGT. The CDR3 loop reads CASSSLAGGQETQYF. Written as DNA, the CDR3 is TGTGCCAGCAGTTCCCTCGCGGGAGGGCAAGAGACCCAGTACTTC.

The V call is TRBV30, the J call TRBJ2-7, with TRBD1 identical over 7 bases. The CDR3 extends over 14 amino acids. Germline-derived CDR1 and CDR2 are GTSNPN and SVGIG (reference sequence). The J segment lost 3 bases and the V segment lost 0 bases, leaving 5 bases of the junction unmatched. The CDR3 DNA follows: TGTGCCTGGAGTGTTTTTGCAGGGGGCTACGAGCAGTACTTC. Protein product: CAWSVFAGGYEQYF.

The gene calls are TRBV4-3 and TRBJ2-3; TRBD2 aligns across 10 bases. This CDR3 spans 17 amino acids. Trimming cost V 3 bases and J 4 bases; bases outside gene matches: 10. Germline CDR1 is LGHNA and CDR2 is YSLEER. The CDR3 protein is CASSQARAGGPADTQYF. The CDR3 DNA reads as TGCGCCAGCAGCCAGGCAAGAGCGGGAGGGCCGGCAGATACGCAGTATTTT.

This sequence joins TRBV15 and TRBJ1-4; tentatively, D is TRBD1 (5 bases). Germline V gene data show CDR1 as LNHNV and CDR2 as YYDKDF (reference sequence). With 0 bases removed from V and 5 bases from J, the gap between germline ends came to 10 bases. The length of the CDR3 is 15 residues. As DNA, the CDR3 is TGTGCCACCAGCAGAGATTGGGGCGACAATGAAAAACTGTTTTTT. This sequence encodes CATSRDWGDNEKLFF.

The rearrangement links TRBV4-3 to TRBJ2-7; D is possibly TRBD2 (6 bases). Trimming left V 0 bases short and J 0 bases short, with 9 bases between. The CDR3 length is 15 residues. CDR1 is LGHNA, CDR2 YSLEER, per germline. CDR3 sequence (DNA): TGCGCCAGCAGCCAAGATCTGGGGGGCTCCTACGAGCAGTACTTC. Encoded protein: CASSQDLGGSYEQYF.

The rearrangement uses TRBV6-6 and TRBJ1-1, with D perhaps matching TRBD1 (5 bases). The CDR3 sequence is 14 residues long. Germline loops: CDR1 MNHNY, CDR2 SVGAGI (reference sequence). V shed 7 bases and J shed 5 bases, with 17 bases lying between them. This CDR3 reads CASTQARGGTEAFF. The CDR3 region has the DNA TGTGCCAGCACCCAGGCAAGGGGTGGTACTGAAGCTTTCTTT.

This sequence joins TRBV30 and TRBJ2-7; 9 bases line up with TRBD2. V dropped 3 bases and J dropped 3; count of bases not matched to a gene: 6. Germline CDR1 GTSNPN, CDR2 SVGIG (reference sequence). The CDR3 covers 14 residues. The CDR3 loop reads CAWRETSGRYEQYF. CDR3 nucleotide sequence: TGTGCCTGGAGGGAGACTAGCGGACGCTACGAGCAGTACTTC. Drawing the rest from reference TRBV30 and TRBJ2-7, the complete variable domain is SQTIHQWPATLVQPVGSPLSLECTVEGTSNPNLYWYRQAAGRGLQLLFYSVGIGQISSEVPQNLSASRPQDRQFILSSKKLLLSDSGFYLCAWRETSGRYEQYFGPGTRLTVT.

The chain links TRBV5-1 to TRBJ2-3, with TRBD1 matching 9 bases. Germline trimming cut 3 bases from V and 2 bases from J; bases unmatched to any gene: 4. The CDR3 runs 15 residues. CDR1 and CDR2 (germline): SGHRS, YFSETQ. DNA of the CDR3: TGCGCCAGCAGCTCGGACAGGGGCCTCACAGATACGCAGTATTTT. Its protein product is CASSSDRGLTDTQYF.

The chain has TRBV25-1 and TRBJ1-2, with no clear D. The CDR3 covers 15 residues. Germline V gene sequence: CDR1 MGHDK, CDR2 SYGVNS. The V gene lost 2 bases and the J gene lost 5 bases, with 15 bases spanning the gap. The DNA of the CDR3 is TGTGCCAGCAGTGAAGAGGGAGGTGGGGTTTATGGCTACACCTTC. It specifies CASSEEGGGVYGYTF.